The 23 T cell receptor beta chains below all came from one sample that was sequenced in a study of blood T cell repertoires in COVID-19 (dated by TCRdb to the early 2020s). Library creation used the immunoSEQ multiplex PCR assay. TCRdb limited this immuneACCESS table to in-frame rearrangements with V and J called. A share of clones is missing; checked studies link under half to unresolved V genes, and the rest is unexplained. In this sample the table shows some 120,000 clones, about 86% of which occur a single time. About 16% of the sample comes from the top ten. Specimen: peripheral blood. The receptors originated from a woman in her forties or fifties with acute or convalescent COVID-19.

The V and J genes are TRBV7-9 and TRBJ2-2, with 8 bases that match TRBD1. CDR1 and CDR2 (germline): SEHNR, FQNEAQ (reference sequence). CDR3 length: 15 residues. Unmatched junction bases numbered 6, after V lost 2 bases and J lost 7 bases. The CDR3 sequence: CASSLRAGGHGELFF. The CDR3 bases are TGTGCCAGCAGCTTAAGGGCAGGGGGCCACGGGGAGCTGTTTTTT.

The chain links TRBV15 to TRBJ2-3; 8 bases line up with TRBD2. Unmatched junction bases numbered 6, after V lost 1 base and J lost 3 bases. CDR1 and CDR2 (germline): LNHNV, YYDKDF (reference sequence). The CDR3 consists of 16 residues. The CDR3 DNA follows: TGTGCCACCAGCAGAGGAGCGGGGGATGGGACAGATACGCAGTATTTT. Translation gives CATSRGAGDGTDTQYF. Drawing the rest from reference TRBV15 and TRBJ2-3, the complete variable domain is DAMVIQNPRYQVTQFGKPVTLSCSQTLNHNVMYWYQQKSSQAPKLLFHYYDKDFNNEADTPDNFQSRRPNTSFCFLDIRSPGLGDTAMYLCATSRGAGDGTDTQYFGPGTRLTVL.

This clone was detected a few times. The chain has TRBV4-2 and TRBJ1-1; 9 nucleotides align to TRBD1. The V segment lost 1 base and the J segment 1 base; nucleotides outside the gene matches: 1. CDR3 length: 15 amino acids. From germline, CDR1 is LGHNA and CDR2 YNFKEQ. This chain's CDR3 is CASSQVGQGNTEAFF. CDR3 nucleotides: TGTGCCAGCAGCCAAGTGGGACAGGGGAACACTGAAGCTTTCTTT.

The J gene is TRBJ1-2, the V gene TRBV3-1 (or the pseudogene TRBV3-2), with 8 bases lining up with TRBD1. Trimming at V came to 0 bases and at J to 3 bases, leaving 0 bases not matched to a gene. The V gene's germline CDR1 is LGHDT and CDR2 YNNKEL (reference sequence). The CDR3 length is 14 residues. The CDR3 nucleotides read TGTGCCAGCAGCCAAGAGGACAGGGACTATGGCTACACCTTC. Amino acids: CASSQEDRDYGYTF.

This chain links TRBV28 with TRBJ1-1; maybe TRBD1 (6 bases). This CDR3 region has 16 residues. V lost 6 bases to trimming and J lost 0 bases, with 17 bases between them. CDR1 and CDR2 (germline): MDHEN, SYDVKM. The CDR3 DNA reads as TGTGCCAGCAGATCTCGGACAGCAATGATGAACACTGAAGCTTTCTTT. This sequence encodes CASRSRTAMMNTEAFF.

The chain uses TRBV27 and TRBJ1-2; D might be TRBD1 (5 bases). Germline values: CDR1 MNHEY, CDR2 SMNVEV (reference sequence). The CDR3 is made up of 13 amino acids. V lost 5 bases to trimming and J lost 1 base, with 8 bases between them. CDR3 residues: CASSPTVNYGYTF. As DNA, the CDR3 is TGTGCCAGCAGTCCGACAGTTAACTATGGCTACACCTTC.

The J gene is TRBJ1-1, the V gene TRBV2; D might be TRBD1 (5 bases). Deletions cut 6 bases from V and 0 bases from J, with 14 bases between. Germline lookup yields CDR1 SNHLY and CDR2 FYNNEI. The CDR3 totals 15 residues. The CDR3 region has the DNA TGTGCCAGCAGGCCAGGGCAGGTTTTGAACACTGAAGCTTTCTTT. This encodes CASRPGQVLNTEAFF.

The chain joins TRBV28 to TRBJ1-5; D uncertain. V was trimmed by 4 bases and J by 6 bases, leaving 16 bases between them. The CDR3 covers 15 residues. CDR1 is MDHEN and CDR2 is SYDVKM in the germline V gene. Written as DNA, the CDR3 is TGTGCCAGCAGTTCCGGACTCAGGCAGACTCAGCCCCAGCATTTT. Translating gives CASSSGLRQTQPQHF.

Written as DNA, the CDR3 is TGTGCCAGCAGCTTAAGGGGCCGCCCGCGAGCCAAAAACATTCAGTACTTC. This gives the protein CASSLRGRPRAKNIQYF. The chain joins TRBV7-7 to TRBJ2-4; D possibly corresponds to TRBD1 (5 bases). CDR1 is SSHAT and CDR2 is FNYEAQ in the germline V gene (reference sequence). The CDR3 runs to 17 residues. With 2 bases removed from V and 0 bases from J, the gap between germline ends came to 14 bases.

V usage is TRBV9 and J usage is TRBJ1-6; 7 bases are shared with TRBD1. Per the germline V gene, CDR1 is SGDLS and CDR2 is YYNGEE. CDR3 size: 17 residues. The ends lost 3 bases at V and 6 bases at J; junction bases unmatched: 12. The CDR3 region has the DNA TGTGCCAGCAGCGCACGGGGACAGAAAACGGCTAATTCACCCCTCCACTTT. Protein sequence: CASSARGQKTANSPLHF.

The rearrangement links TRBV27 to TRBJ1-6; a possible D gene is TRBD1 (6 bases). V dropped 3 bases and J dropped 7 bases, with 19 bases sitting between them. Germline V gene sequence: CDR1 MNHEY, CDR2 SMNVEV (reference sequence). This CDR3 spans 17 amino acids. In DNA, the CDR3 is TGTGCCAGCAGTTTCAACCCCAGGGGTTTGGTGAATTCACCCCTCCACTTT. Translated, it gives CASSFNPRGLVNSPLHF.

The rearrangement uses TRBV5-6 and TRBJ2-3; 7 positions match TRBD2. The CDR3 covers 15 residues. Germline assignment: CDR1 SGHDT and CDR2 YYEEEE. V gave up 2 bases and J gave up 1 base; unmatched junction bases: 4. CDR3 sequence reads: CASSLYTSGTDTQYF. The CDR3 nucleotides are TGTGCCAGCAGCTTATATACTAGCGGCACAGATACGCAGTATTTT.

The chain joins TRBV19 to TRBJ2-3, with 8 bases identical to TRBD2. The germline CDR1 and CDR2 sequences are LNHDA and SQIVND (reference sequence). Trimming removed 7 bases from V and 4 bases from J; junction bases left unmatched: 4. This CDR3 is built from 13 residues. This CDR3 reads CASKLAGADTQYF. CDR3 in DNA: TGTGCCAGTAAGCTAGCGGGCGCAGATACGCAGTATTTT.

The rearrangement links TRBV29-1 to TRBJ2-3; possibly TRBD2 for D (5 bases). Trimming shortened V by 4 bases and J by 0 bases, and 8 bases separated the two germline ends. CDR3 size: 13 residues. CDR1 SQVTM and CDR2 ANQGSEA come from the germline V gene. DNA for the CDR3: TGCAGCGTTGTGACTATGAGCACAGATACGCAGTATTTT. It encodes CSVVTMSTDTQYF.

DNA of the CDR3: TGTGCCAGCAGTTTCACAGGGCAAAGGCAGCCCCAGCATTTT. Translated, it gives CASSFTGQRQPQHF. The chain recombines TRBV27 with TRBJ1-5; tentative D call: TRBD1 (6 bases). The V end lost 3 bases, the J end lost 7 bases, and 13 bases lay between the germline ends. The CDR3 has 14 residues. CDR1 is MNHEY, CDR2 SMNVEV, per germline (reference sequence).

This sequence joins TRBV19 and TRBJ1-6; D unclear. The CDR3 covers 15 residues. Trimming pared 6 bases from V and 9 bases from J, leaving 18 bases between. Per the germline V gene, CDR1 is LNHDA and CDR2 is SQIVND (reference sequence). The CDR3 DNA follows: TGTGCCAGTAGACCAATAGGCGGGCAGCGTTCACCCCTCCACTTT. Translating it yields CASRPIGGQRSPLHF.

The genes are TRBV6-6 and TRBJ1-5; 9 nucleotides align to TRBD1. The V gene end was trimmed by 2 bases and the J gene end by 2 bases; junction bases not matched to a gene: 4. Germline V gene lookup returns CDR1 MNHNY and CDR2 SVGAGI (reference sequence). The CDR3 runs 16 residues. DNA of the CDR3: TGTGCCAGCAGTTACCTGGGACAGGGAGGCAATCAGCCCCAGCATTTT. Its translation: CASSYLGQGGNQPQHF.

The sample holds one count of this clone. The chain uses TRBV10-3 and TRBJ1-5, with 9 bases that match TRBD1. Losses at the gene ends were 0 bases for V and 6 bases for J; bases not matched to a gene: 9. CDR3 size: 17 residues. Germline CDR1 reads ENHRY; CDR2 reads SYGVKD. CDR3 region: CAISESGAGTGLQPQHF. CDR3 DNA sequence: TGTGCCATCAGTGAGTCGGGGGCCGGGACAGGGCTTCAGCCCCAGCATTTT.

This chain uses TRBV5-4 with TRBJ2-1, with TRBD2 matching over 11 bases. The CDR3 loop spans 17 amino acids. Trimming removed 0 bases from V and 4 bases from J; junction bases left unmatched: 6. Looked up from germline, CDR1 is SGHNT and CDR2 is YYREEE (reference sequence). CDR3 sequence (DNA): TGTGCCAGCAGCTTGGGTTTCTGGACTAGCGGGTACAATGAGCAGTTCTTC. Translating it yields CASSLGFWTSGYNEQFF.

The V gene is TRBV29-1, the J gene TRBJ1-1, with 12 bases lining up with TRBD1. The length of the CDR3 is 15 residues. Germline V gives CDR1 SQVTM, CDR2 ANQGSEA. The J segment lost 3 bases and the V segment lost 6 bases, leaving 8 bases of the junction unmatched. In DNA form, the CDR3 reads TGCAGCGTAGGGACAGGGGGCTCTGACTACACTGAAGCTTTCTTT. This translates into CSVGTGGSDYTEAFF.

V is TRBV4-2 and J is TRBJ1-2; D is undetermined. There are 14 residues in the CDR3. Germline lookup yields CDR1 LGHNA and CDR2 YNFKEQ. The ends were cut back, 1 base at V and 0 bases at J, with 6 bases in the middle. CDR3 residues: CASSQVQTNYGYTF. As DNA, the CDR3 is TGTGCCAGCAGCCAAGTGCAGACTAACTATGGCTACACCTTC.

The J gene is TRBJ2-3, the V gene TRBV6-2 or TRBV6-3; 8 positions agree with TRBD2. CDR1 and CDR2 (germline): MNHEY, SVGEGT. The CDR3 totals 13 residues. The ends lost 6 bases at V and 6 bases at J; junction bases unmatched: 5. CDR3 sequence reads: CASSSGGTDTQYF. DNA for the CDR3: TGTGCCAGCAGCAGCGGGGGAACCGATACGCAGTATTTT.

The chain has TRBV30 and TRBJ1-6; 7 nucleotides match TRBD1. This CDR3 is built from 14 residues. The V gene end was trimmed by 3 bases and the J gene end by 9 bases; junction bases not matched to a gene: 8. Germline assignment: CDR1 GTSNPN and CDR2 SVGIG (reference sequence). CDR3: CAWSGQVLSSPLHF. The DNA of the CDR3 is TGTGCCTGGAGCGGACAGGTTTTGAGTTCACCCCTCCACTTT.